The 30 T cell receptor beta chains presented below share a single source sample, sequenced in a study of blood T cell repertoires in COVID-19. The repertoire was sequenced with immunoSEQ multiplex PCR; TCRdb's copy has only in-frame clones and lacks some. Altogether under 200,000 clones are present, just over 85% being singletons, with the ten largest covering roughly 8.2%. Sequenced input: peripheral blood. The receptors originated from a man aged 55 to 70 with acute or convalescent COVID-19.

This clone was observed a few times. J is TRBJ1-3 and V is TRBV5-5; D is undetermined. The CDR3 spans 17 residues. The V and J ends lost 0 bases and 4 bases respectively, with 17 bases between them. Germline V lookup: CDR1 SGHKS, CDR2 YYEKEE (reference sequence). DNA for the CDR3: TGTGCCAGCAGCTTGGTTGCGTGGGGAGGAATCGGAAACACCATATATTTT. It specifies CASSLVAWGGIGNTIYF.

The chain carries TRBV6-5 and TRBJ1-2, with 10 bases aligning to TRBD1. Germline V CDR1 and CDR2: MNHEY, SVGAGI. This CDR3 spans 14 amino acids. The ends lost 7 bases at V and 6 bases at J; junction bases unmatched: 8. The CDR3 nucleotides are TGTGCCAGCACCCTCGACAGGGGGCTTCATGGCTACACCTTC. Its translation: CASTLDRGLHGYTF.

The chain uses TRBV5-4 and TRBJ2-1; 8 bases are a match to TRBD1. The CDR3 has 16 amino acids. The germline V gene encodes CDR1 SGHNT and CDR2 YYREEE (reference sequence). V was clipped by 0 bases and J by 3 bases; unmatched bases: 5. CDR3 loop: CASSLATGVIYNEQFF. In nucleotides, the CDR3 is TGTGCCAGCAGCTTGGCGACAGGGGTTATCTACAATGAGCAGTTCTTC.

The chain has TRBV10-3 and TRBJ1-1; perhaps TRBD1 as D (6 bases). The CDR3 contains 12 residues. Looked up from germline, CDR1 is ENHRY and CDR2 is SYGVKD. Trimming cost V 3 bases and J 4 bases, with 6 bases left between them. In DNA form, the CDR3 reads TGTGCCATCAGTGACAGGGGCACTGAAGCTTTCTTT. This codes for CAISDRGTEAFF.

V gene TRBV11-1 combines with J gene TRBJ2-7; D not resolved. V dropped 5 bases and J dropped 0 bases, with 11 bases sitting between them. Germline lookup yields CDR1 SGHAT and CDR2 FQDESV (reference sequence). The CDR3 is made up of 14 amino acids. The CDR3 here is CASSPRMGSYEQYF. DNA of the CDR3: TGTGCCAGCAGCCCTAGGATGGGCTCCTACGAGCAGTACTTC.

The gene calls are TRBV10-3 and TRBJ1-2; possibly TRBD1 for D (5 bases). Germline V CDR1 and CDR2: ENHRY, SYGVKD. This CDR3 is built from 14 residues. Deletions cut 4 bases from V and 7 bases from J, with 16 bases between. CDR3 protein: CAISGPSGVSGYTF. CDR3 DNA sequence: TGTGCCATCAGTGGACCTTCGGGGGTGAGTGGCTACACCTTC.

The CDR3: CASSPDYDYNEQFF. CDR3 nucleotides: TGTGCCAGCAGCCCGGACTACGACTACAATGAGCAGTTCTTC. The chain has TRBV2 and TRBJ2-1; weak D call: TRBD2 (6 bases). The germline V gene has CDR1 SNHLY and CDR2 FYNNEI. V was shortened by 6 bases and J by 3 bases, with 12 bases between the two germline ends. The CDR3 sequence is 14 residues long. Full variable domain (outside the CDR3, taken from reference TRBV2 and TRBJ2-1): EPEVTQTPSHQVTQMGQEVILRCVPISNHLYFYWYRQILGQKVEFLVSFYNNEISEKSEIFDDQFSVERPDGSNFTLKIRSTKLEDSAMYFCASSPDYDYNEQFFGPGTRLTVL.

The CDR3 is CASKNSGSGSEQYF. Here the CDR3 DNA reads TGTGCCAGTAAAAATAGCGGGAGTGGGAGCGAGCAGTACTTC. The J gene is TRBJ2-7, the V gene TRBV19; 9 nucleotides match TRBD2. Germline V gene lookup returns CDR1 LNHDA and CDR2 SQIVND (reference sequence). Trimming cost V 7 bases and J 6 bases; bases outside gene matches: 10. The CDR3 length is 14 residues. Using reference TRBV19 and TRBJ2-7 for the parts outside the CDR3, the full variable domain is DGGITQSPKYLFRKEGQNVTLSCEQNLNHDAMYWYRQDPGQGLRLIYYSQIVNDFQKGDIAEGYSVSREKKESFPLTVTSAQKNPTAFYLCASKNSGSGSEQYFGPGTRLTVT.

This clone has a handful of counts. The rearrangement joins TRBV6-1 to TRBJ2-7, with D tentatively TRBD2 (6 bases). V gave up 4 bases and J gave up 1 base, with 17 bases separating them. The CDR3 extends over 16 amino acids. Germline V lookup: CDR1 MNHNS, CDR2 SASEGT. The CDR3 coding sequence is TGTGCCAGCAGTGGGATTATGGGCGGGAAGTCCTACGAGCAGTACTTC. Encoded protein: CASSGIMGGKSYEQYF.

The chain recombines TRBV27 with TRBJ1-1; 8 nucleotides agree with TRBD1. Germline V gene lookup returns CDR1 MNHEY and CDR2 SMNVEV (reference sequence). V was pared by 9 bases and J by 4 bases, with 7 bases of the junction left unmatched. This CDR3 is 13 amino acids long. The CDR3 loop reads CARRSRGPTEAFF. The DNA for the CDR3 is TGTGCCAGGCGAAGCAGGGGGCCCACTGAAGCTTTCTTT.

This clone has just a few counts. DNA for the CDR3: TGTGCCAGCAGTTTAGCGGGAGGAGGGGGCTACGAGCAGTACTTC. Its translation is CASSLAGGGGYEQYF. The chain has TRBV28 and TRBJ2-7, with TRBD2 matching 8 bases. Looked up from germline, CDR1 is MDHEN and CDR2 is SYDVKM. This CDR3 spans 15 amino acids. Trimming removed 2 bases from V and 3 bases from J; junction bases left unmatched: 6.

A few counts support this clone. The rearrangement joins TRBV28 to TRBJ2-3, with 10 bases fitting TRBD2. J was trimmed by 2 bases and V by 9 bases; bases with no gene match: 11. The CDR3 has 16 amino acids. The germline CDR1 and CDR2 sequences are MDHEN and SYDVKM. CDR3 in amino acids: CASIIAGGINTDTQYF. The DNA for the CDR3 is TGTGCCAGTATAATAGCGGGGGGAATTAACACAGATACGCAGTATTTT.

The chain couples TRBV24-1 to TRBJ2-1; possibly TRBD2 for D (5 bases). The germline gives CDR1 KGHDR, CDR2 SFDVKD. This CDR3 is 13 amino acids long. Trimming cost V 7 bases and J 2 bases, with 8 bases left between them. DNA of the CDR3: TGTGCCACCAGCGAGAGGGCCTACAATGAGCAGTTCTTC. This encodes CATSERAYNEQFF.

The CDR3 region is CSVGGSSYNEQFF. CDR3 nucleotides: TGCAGCGTCGGCGGGAGCTCCTACAATGAGCAGTTCTTC. The chain is built from TRBV29-1 and TRBJ2-1; TRBD2 agrees at 7 bases. Germline values: CDR1 SQVTM, CDR2 ANQGSEA. There are 13 residues in the CDR3. Trimming cost V 6 bases and J 0 bases; bases outside gene matches: 2.

The rearrangement joins TRBV7-3 to TRBJ2-7; TRBD1 aligns across 12 bases. The germline gives CDR1 SGHTA, CDR2 FQGTGA. After removal of 3 bases from V and 7 bases from J, the junction contained 4 bases not matched to a gene. There are 14 residues in the CDR3. CDR3 residues: CASSLGQGAGEQYF. The CDR3 nucleotides read TGTGCCAGCAGCTTGGGACAGGGGGCTGGGGAGCAGTACTTC. Full variable domain (outside the CDR3, taken from reference TRBV7-3 and TRBJ2-7): GAGVSQTPSNKVTEKGKYVELRCDPISGHTALYWYRQSLGQGPEFLIYFQGTGAADDSGLPNDRFFAVRPEGSVSTLKIQRTERGDSAVYLCASSLGQGAGEQYFGPGTRLTVT.

This sequence joins TRBV20-1 and TRBJ2-7; the D gene is possibly TRBD2 (6 bases). Germline V lookup: CDR1 DFQATT, CDR2 SNEGSKA (reference sequence). Trimming shortened V by 3 bases and J by 1 base, and 10 bases separated the two germline ends. The CDR3 is made up of 13 amino acids. The CDR3 sequence: CSASGSGSYEQYF. CDR3 nucleotide sequence: TGCAGTGCTAGTGGTAGCGGTTCCTACGAGCAGTACTTC.

The chain combines TRBV15 with TRBJ2-3, with 8 nucleotides matching TRBD2. Trimming at V came to 1 base and at J to 1 base, leaving 7 bases not matched to a gene. The germline V gene has CDR1 LNHNV and CDR2 YYDKDF (reference sequence). CDR3 size: 17 residues. CDR3 in DNA: TGTGCCACCAGCAGAGGGGGGGCTAGCGGGCGCACAGATACGCAGTATTTT. Translation gives CATSRGGASGRTDTQYF.

The chain is built from TRBV6-5 and TRBJ1-2, with no clear D. V was pared by 0 bases and J by 4 bases, with 12 bases between. This CDR3 contains 15 residues. Germline CDR1 is MNHEY and CDR2 is SVGAGI. This CDR3 reads CASSYSMVRPYGYTF. The CDR3 DNA reads as TGTGCCAGCAGTTACTCGATGGTCAGGCCCTATGGCTACACCTTC.

In this sample, this clone turned up a few times. V is TRBV30 and J is TRBJ2-2; the match to TRBD2 covers 8 bases. CDR3 size: 16 residues. The germline V gene has CDR1 GTSNPN and CDR2 SVGIG (reference sequence). Unmatched junction bases numbered 8, after V lost 5 bases and J lost 0 bases. The CDR3 DNA is TGTGCCTGGGGGGGCCCGGGACTAGCGAACACCGGGGAGCTGTTTTTT. This encodes CAWGGPGLANTGELFF.

This clone has a handful of counts. In DNA, the CDR3 is TGCGCCAGCAGCTTGAATTATCCGAGAGGAGGAAACACCATATATTTT. Amino acids: CASSLNYPRGGNTIYF. This sequence joins TRBV5-1 and TRBJ1-3; the D is unclear. The V gene lost 1 base and the J gene lost 4 bases, with 15 bases spanning the gap. The germline CDR1 and CDR2 sequences are SGHRS and YFSETQ. CDR3 size: 16 residues.

The genes are TRBV5-4 and TRBJ1-1, with D possibly TRBD1 on 6 matching bases. Per germline, CDR1 SGHNT and CDR2 YYREEE (reference sequence). V was pared by 4 bases and J by 3 bases, with 13 bases between. This CDR3 has 14 residues. The CDR3 DNA reads TGTGCCAGCAGCCTCATACAGGGTGACACTGAAGCTTTCTTT. It translates to CASSLIQGDTEAFF.

The chain couples TRBV24-1 to TRBJ2-1, with 9 positions matching TRBD2. Per the germline V gene, CDR1 is KGHDR and CDR2 is SFDVKD. This CDR3 has 14 amino acids. The junction had 6 bases not matched to a gene; V was cut back by 3 bases and J by 10 bases. As DNA, the CDR3 is TGTGCCACCAGTGATGGCGGGAGGGCCGTCGAGCAGTTCTTC. Protein: CATSDGGRAVEQFF.

The chain employs TRBV11-2 and TRBJ2-7; maybe TRBD2 (7 bases). This CDR3 has 14 residues. The germline gives CDR1 SGHAT, CDR2 FQNNGV. Trimming shortened V by 8 bases and J by 5 bases, and 19 bases separated the two germline ends. Here the CDR3 reads CASHEGGSLHEQYF. The CDR3 coding sequence is TGTGCCAGCCACGAGGGGGGGAGTCTCCACGAGCAGTACTTC.

This clone was seen a single time. The rearrangement joins TRBV6-7 to TRBJ1-6, with TRBD1 matching 8 bases. TRBV6-7 is an open reading frame whose function is uncertain. Trimming removed 7 bases from V and 6 bases from J; junction bases left unmatched: 8. The CDR3 loop spans 15 amino acids. CDR3 protein: CASTQTGAPNSPLHF. The DNA of the CDR3 is TGTGCCAGCACTCAGACAGGGGCCCCTAATTCACCCCTCCACTTT.

The chain couples TRBV9 to TRBJ2-7; 9 positions agree with TRBD2. Germline trimming cut 0 bases from V and 2 bases from J; bases unmatched to any gene: 3. The CDR3 sequence is 15 residues long. Germline CDR1 reads SGDLS; CDR2 reads YYNGEE. The CDR3 is CASSVDAGGTYEQYF. Here the CDR3 DNA reads TGTGCCAGCAGCGTAGATGCGGGAGGGACCTACGAGCAGTACTTC.

The chain joins TRBV18 to TRBJ2-5; maybe TRBD1 (7 bases). Germline V gene data show CDR1 as KGHSH and CDR2 as LQKENI. This CDR3 spans 15 amino acids. V was cut by 6 bases and J by 6 bases, with 20 bases left in between. Written as DNA, the CDR3 is TGTGCCAGCTCGCCCCCGGAGGGGGCTAGGAAGACCCAGTACTTC. It translates to CASSPPEGARKTQYF.

The gene calls are TRBV4-2 and TRBJ2-1; TRBD2 is a possible D gene (6 bases). Germline V CDR1 and CDR2: LGHNA, YNFKEQ. The V gene lost 1 base and the J gene lost 0 bases, with 10 bases spanning the gap. CDR3 length: 16 amino acids. Written as DNA, the CDR3 is TGTGCCAGCAGCCAAGGGCGGGACCGCTCCTACAATGAGCAGTTCTTC. It encodes CASSQGRDRSYNEQFF.

The sample holds one count of this clone. The gene calls are TRBV5-1 and TRBJ2-2; the match to TRBD2 covers 7 bases. The CDR3 extends over 15 amino acids. V dropped 1 base and J dropped 4; count of bases not matched to a gene: 4. Per the germline V gene, CDR1 is SGHRS and CDR2 is YFSETQ. CDR3 sequence: CASSLQGGSTGELFF. The CDR3 DNA is TGCGCCAGCAGCTTGCAGGGCGGGAGCACCGGGGAGCTGTTTTTT.

About this clone: Just one base apart from a much larger clone, this may be a read error. The DNA of the CDR3 is TGTGCCGGCAGCCCTCCCGGGGGAGGGTCGAATTCACCCCTCCACTTT. This gives the protein CAGSPPGGGSNSPLHF. This rearrangement joins TRBV7-9 to TRBJ1-6; weak D call: TRBD1 (5 bases). The CDR3 loop spans 16 amino acids. Germline V CDR1 and CDR2: SEHNR, FQNEAQ (reference sequence).

A word on this clone: In the same sample, other DNA sequences code for this CDR3. J is TRBJ2-1 and V is TRBV4-1; D unclear. This CDR3 has 13 amino acids. CDR1 MGHRA and CDR2 YSYEKL come from the germline V gene. The ends were cut back, 1 base at V and 6 bases at J, with 7 bases in the middle. CDR3 amino acids: CASSQVTSNEQFF. CDR3 bases: TGCGCCAGCAGCCAAGTGACTTCCAATGAGCAGTTCTTC.